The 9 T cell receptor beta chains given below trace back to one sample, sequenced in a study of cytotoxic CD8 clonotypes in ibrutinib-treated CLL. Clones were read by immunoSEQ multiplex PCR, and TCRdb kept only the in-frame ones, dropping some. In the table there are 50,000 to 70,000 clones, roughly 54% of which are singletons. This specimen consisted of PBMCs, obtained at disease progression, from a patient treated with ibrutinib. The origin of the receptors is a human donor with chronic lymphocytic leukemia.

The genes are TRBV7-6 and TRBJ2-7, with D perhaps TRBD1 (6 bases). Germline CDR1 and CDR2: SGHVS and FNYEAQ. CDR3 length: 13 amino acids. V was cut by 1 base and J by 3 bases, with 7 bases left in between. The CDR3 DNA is TGTGCCAGCAGCTTAGAAGGGGGCTACGAGCAGTACTTC. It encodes CASSLEGGYEQYF.

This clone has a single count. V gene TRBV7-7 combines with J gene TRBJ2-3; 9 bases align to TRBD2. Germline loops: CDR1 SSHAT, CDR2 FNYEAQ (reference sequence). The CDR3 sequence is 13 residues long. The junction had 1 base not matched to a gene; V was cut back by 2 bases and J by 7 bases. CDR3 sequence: CASSLSGGNTQYF. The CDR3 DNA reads TGTGCCAGCAGCTTAAGCGGGGGGAATACGCAGTATTTT.

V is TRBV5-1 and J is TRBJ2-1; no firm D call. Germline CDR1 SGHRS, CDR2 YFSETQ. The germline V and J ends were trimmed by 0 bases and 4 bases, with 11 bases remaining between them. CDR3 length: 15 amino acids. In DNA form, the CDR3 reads TGCGCCAGCAGCTTGGAACCGAGCGCATACAATGAGCAGTTCTTC. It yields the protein CASSLEPSAYNEQFF. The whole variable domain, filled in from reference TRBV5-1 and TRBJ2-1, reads KAGVTQTPRYLIKTRGQQVTLSCSPISGHRSVSWYQQTPGQGLQFLFEYFSETQRNKGNFPGRFSGRQFSNSRSEMNVSTLELGDSALYLCASSLEPSAYNEQFFGPGTRLTVL.

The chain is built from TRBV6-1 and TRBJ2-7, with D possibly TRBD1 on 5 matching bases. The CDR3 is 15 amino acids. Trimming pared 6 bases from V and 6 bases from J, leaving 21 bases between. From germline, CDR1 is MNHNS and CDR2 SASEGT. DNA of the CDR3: TGTGCCAGCAGACTGACAGACCTGGGCCTCCGCGAGCAGTACTTC. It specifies CASRLTDLGLREQYF.

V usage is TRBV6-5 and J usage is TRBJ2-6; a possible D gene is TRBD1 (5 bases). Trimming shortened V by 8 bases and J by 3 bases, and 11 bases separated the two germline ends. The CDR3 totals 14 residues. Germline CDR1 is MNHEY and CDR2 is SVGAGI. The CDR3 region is CASQPGIGANVLTF. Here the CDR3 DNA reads TGTGCCAGCCAACCAGGGATTGGGGCCAACGTCCTGACTTTC.

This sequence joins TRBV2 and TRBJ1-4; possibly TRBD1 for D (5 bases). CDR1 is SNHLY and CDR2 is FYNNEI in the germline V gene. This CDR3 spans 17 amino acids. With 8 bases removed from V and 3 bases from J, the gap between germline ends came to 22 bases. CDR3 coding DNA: TGTGCCAGCCGAGACAGAGTTTCCCTTTCAGCTAATGAAAAACTGTTTTTT. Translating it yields CASRDRVSLSANEKLFF.

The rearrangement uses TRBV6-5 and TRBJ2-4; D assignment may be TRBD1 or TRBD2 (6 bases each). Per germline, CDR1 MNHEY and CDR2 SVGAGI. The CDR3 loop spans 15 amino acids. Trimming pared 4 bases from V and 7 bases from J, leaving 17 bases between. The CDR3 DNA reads TGTGCCAGCAGTTTACAGGGAGGTGGGTTGAACATTCAGTACTTC. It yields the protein CASSLQGGGLNIQYF.

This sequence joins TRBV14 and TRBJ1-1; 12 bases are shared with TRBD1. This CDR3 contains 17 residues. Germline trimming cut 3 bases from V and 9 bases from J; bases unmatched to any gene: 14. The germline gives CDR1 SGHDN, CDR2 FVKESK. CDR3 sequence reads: CASSHGGTGGASLKAFF. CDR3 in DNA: TGTGCCAGCAGCCATGGAGGGACAGGGGGCGCGAGTCTGAAAGCTTTCTTT.

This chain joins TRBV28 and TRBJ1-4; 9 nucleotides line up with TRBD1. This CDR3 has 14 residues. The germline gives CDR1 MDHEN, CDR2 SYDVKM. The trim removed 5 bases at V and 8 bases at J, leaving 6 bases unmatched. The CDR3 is CASSQTGGREKLFF. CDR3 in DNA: TGTGCCAGCAGTCAGACAGGGGGTCGCGAAAAACTGTTTTTT.